This T cell receptor beta chain originates from a study of blood T cell repertoires in COVID-19. Looking at the study overall: Collection of acute and convalescent COVID-19 samples took place in the United States, Italy and Spain. T cells, B-cell-depleted T cells, or PBMCs provided the cDNA or gDNA that served as material.

Original processing notes: Amplification of reference gene primers provided the estimated nucleated cell counts. Some clones are missing from TCRdb's copy, which holds only in-frame ones; the method was immunoSEQ multiplex PCR. Clone size and the V and J calls come from that table; the DNA yielded D and trimming. This sample has about 350,000 clones, with roughly 87% found just once. Followed over time, Seattle patients had been enrolled while infection was active. Germline V gene lookup returns CDR1 SGHAT and CDR2 FQDESV (reference sequence). Trimming cost V 5 bases and J 3 bases, with 11 bases left between them. The CDR3 consists of 13 residues.

Sequences were obtained from peripheral blood. The V and J genes are TRBV11-1 and TRBJ2-7, with a tentative D call TRBD2 (5 bases). The receptor was isolated from a man aged 25-45 years with COVID-19, enrolled during active disease. The CDR3 region is CASSRTGIYEQYF. The CDR3 nucleotides are TGTGCCAGCAGCCGGACGGGGATCTACGAGCAGTACTTC. Full variable domain (rest looked up from reference TRBV11-1 and TRBJ2-7): EAEVAQSPRYKITEKSQAVAFWCDPISGHATLYWYRQILGQGPELLVQFQDESVVDDSQLPKDRFSAERLKGVDSTLKIQPAELGDSAMYLCASSRTGIYEQYFGPGTRLTVT.